This TCR beta chain originates from a study of blood T cell repertoires in COVID-19. Study context: Sites across the United States, Italy and Spain contributed samples from acute and convalescent COVID-19. PBMCs, B-cell-depleted T cells, or T cells were the source of the cDNA or gDNA that made up the material.

Trimming removed 2 bases at V and 1 base at J, with 10 bases between. Germline lookup yields CDR1 SGHTA and CDR2 FQGNSA. CDR3 size: 15 residues. Original processing methods: From reference gene primer amplification, estimates of nucleated cell counts were derived. Clones were read by immunoSEQ multiplex PCR, and TCRdb kept only the in-frame ones, dropping some. The V and J calls and clone size were taken over from that table, and D and trimming were inferred from the DNA. The sample carries approximately 280,000 clones, approximately 90% recorded once. The TCR originated in a man between 35 and 55 years old with acute or convalescent COVID-19. Sequencing was carried out using peripheral blood. J is TRBJ2-3 and V is TRBV7-2; weak D call: TRBD1 (6 bases). CDR3 residues: CASSLQWGRTDTQYF. CDR3 coding DNA: TGTGCCAGCAGCTTACAATGGGGGCGCACAGATACGCAGTATTTT. The full variable domain, completed using reference TRBV7-2 and TRBJ2-3, is GAGVSQSPSNKVTEKGKDVELRCDPISGHTALYWYRQSLGQGLEFLIYFQGNSAPDKSGLPSDRFSAERTGGSVSTLTIQRTQQEDSAVYLCASSLQWGRTDTQYFGPGTRLTVL.